The T cell receptor (beta chain) under discussion was sequenced for a study of T cell changes during pregnancy in multiple sclerosis. Germline CDR1 is SNHLY and CDR2 is FYNNEI. The CDR3 is made up of 15 amino acids. V was pared by 6 bases and J by 2 bases, with 7 bases of the junction left unmatched. Assay: immunoSEQ multiplex PCR; the TCRdb copy retains only in-frame clones and omits some. This sample has 55,000 to 85,000 clones, with about nine tenths found just once. Sequences were derived from peripheral blood, sampled in the second trimester of pregnancy. V usage is TRBV2 and J usage is TRBJ2-1, with 7 bases identical to TRBD1. The sequence derives from a female donor with multiple sclerosis, enrolled in a pregnancy study. CDR3 in amino acids: CASSITGTAYNEQFF. The CDR3 nucleotides read TGTGCCAGCAGCATCACCGGGACAGCCTACAATGAGCAGTTCTTC. Complete variable domain (other parts from reference TRBV2 and TRBJ2-1): EPEVTQTPSHQVTQMGQEVILRCVPISNHLYFYWYRQILGQKVEFLVSFYNNEISEKSEIFDDQFSVERPDGSNFTLKIRSTKLEDSAMYFCASSITGTAYNEQFFGPGTRLTVL.